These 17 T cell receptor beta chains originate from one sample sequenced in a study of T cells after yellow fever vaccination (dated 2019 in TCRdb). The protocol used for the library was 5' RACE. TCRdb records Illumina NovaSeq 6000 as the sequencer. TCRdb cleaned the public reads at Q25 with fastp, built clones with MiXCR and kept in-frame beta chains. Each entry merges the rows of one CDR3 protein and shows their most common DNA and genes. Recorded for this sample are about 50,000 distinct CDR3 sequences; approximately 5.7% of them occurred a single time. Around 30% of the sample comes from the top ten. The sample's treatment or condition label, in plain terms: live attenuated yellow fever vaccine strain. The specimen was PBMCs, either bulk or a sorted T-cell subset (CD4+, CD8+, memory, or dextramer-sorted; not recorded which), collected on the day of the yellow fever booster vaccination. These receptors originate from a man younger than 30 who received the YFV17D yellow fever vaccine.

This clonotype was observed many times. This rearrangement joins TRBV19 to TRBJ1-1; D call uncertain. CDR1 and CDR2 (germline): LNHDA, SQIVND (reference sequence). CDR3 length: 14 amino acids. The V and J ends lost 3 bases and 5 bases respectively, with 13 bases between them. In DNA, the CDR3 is TGTGCCAGTAGTATTAGTCCGGCGAGGACTGAAGCTTTCTTT. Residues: CASSISPARTEAFF.

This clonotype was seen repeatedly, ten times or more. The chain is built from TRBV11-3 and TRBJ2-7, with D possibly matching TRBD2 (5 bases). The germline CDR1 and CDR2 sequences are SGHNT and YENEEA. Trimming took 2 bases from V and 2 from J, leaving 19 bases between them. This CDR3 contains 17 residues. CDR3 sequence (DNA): TGTGCCAGCAGCTTACACCTGACGGTTTCTAGCACCTACGAGCAGTACGTC. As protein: CASSLHLTVSSTYEQYV.

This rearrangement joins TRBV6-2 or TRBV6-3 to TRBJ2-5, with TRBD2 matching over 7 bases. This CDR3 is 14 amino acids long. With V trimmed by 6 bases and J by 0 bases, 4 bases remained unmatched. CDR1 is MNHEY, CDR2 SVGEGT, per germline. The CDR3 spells CASSPLADQETQYF. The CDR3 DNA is TGTGCCAGCAGCCCTCTAGCGGACCAAGAGACCCAGTACTTC.

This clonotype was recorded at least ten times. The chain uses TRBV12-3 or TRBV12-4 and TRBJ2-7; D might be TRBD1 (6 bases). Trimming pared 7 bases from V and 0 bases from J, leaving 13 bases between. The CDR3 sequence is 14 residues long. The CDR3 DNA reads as TGTGCCAGCACCGGAGACAGGATCTCCTACGAGCAGTACTTC. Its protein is CASTGDRISYEQYF.

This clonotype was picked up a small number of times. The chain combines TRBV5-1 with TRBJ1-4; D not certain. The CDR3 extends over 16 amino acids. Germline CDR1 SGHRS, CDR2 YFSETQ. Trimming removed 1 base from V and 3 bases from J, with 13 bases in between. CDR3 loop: CASSLTLHRSNEKLFF. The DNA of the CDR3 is TGCGCCAGCAGCTTGACCCTCCATCGCTCTAATGAAAAACTGTTTTTT.

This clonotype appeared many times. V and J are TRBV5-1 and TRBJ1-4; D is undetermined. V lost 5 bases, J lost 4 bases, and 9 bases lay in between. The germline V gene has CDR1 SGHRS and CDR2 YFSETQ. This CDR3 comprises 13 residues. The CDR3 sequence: CASSRTDNEKLFF. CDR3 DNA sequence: TGCGCCAGCAGTCGAACGGATAATGAAAAACTGTTTTTT.

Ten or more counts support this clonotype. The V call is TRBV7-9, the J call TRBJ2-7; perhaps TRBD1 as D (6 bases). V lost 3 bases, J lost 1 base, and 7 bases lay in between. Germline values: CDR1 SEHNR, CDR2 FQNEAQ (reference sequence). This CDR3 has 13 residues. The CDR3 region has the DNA TGTGCCAGCAGCTTTACAGGGTCCTACGAGCAGTACGTC. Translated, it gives CASSFTGSYEQYV.

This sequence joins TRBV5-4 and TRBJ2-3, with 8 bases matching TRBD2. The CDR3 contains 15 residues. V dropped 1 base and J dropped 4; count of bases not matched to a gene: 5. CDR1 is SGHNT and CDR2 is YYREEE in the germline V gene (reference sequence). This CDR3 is CASSLISGEADTQYF. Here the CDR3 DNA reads TGTGCCAGCAGCTTGATTAGCGGGGAAGCAGATACGCAGTATTTT.

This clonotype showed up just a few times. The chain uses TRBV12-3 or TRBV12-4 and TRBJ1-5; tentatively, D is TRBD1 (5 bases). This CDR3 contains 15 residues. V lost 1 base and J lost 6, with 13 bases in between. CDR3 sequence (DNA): TGTGCCAGCAGTTTAGGAGGGGCGAAAGGTCAGCCCCAGCATTTT. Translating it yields CASSLGGAKGQPQHF.

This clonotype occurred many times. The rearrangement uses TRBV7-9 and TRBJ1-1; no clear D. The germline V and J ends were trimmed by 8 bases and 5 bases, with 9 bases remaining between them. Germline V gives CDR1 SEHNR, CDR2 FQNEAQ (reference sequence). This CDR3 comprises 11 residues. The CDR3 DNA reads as TGTGCCAGCTTTTCGGGTACTGAAGCTTTCTTT. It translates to CASFSGTEAFF.

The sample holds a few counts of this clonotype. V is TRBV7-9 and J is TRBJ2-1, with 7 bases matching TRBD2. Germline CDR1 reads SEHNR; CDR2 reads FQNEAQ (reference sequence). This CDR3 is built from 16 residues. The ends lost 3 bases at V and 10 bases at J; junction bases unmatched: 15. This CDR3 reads CASSLLRAGVAREQFF. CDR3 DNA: TGTGCCAGCAGCTTGCTTCGGGCGGGGGTCGCCAGAGAGCAGTTCTTC.

The CDR3 DNA reads TGTGCCAGCAGCTTAGTTTTGGGACAGGGAGGAGGGAATGACAATGAGCAGTTCTTC. Its translation is CASSLVLGQGGGNDNEQFF. The chain couples TRBV11-2 to TRBJ2-1, with 9 bases identical to TRBD1. V shed 1 base, J shed 5 bases, and the junction held 15 bases outside the gene matches. The CDR3 totals 19 residues. The germline gives CDR1 SGHAT, CDR2 FQNNGV.

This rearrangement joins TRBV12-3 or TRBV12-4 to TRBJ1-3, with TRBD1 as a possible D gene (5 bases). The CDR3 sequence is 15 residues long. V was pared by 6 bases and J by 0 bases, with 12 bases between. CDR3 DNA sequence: TGTGCCAGCAGAGACTTGGGGGACTCTGGAAACACCATATATTTT. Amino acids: CASRDLGDSGNTIYF.

This CDR3 reads CASGSTGSNQPQHF. As DNA, the CDR3 is TGTGCCAGCGGCTCAACAGGGAGCAATCAGCCCCAGCATTTT. V gene TRBV6-5 combines with J gene TRBJ1-5; possibly TRBD1 for D (6 bases). This CDR3 has 14 amino acids. With 8 bases removed from V and 1 base from J, the gap between germline ends came to 12 bases. Germline CDR1 MNHEY, CDR2 SVGAGI.

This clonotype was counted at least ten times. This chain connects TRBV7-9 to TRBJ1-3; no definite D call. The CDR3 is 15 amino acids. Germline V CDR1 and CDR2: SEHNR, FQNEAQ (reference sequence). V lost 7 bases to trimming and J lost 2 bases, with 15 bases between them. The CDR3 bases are TGTGCCAGCAAGGACCTGCTTGACGCTGGAAACACCATATATTTT. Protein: CASKDLLDAGNTIYF.

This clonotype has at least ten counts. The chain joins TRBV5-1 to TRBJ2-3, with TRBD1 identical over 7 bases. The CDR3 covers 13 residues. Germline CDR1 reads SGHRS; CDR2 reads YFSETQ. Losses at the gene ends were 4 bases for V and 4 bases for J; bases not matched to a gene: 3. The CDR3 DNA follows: TGCGCCAGCAGCCTTCAGGGGGCAGATACGCAGTATTTT. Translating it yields CASSLQGADTQYF. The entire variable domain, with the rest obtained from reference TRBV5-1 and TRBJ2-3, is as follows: KAGVTQTPRYLIKTRGQQVTLSCSPISGHRSVSWYQQTPGQGLQFLFEYFSETQRNKGNFPGRFSGRQFSNSRSEMNVSTLELGDSALYLCASSLQGADTQYFGPGTRLTVL.

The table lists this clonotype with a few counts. The CDR3: CATSRYQGNTGELFF. CDR3 DNA sequence: TGTGCCACCAGTCGGTACCAGGGTAACACCGGGGAGCTGTTTTTT. V is TRBV24-1 and J is TRBJ2-2, with a tentative D call TRBD1 (5 bases). The CDR3 is made up of 15 amino acids. Trimming shortened V by 6 bases and J by 2 bases, and 12 bases separated the two germline ends. Germline-derived CDR1 and CDR2 are KGHDR and SFDVKD.